These 30 T cell receptor beta chains came from one sample sequenced in a study of blood T cell repertoires in COVID-19. This table comes from immunoSEQ multiplex PCR, and its TCRdb copy is limited to in-frame clones, with some not included. The sample lists about 87,000 clones, over 80% occurring once. Sequenced input: peripheral blood. Receptors originate from an elderly woman with active or convalescent COVID-19.

The gene calls are TRBV29-1 and TRBJ2-7, with 11 nucleotides matching TRBD1. The germline gives CDR1 SQVTM, CDR2 ANQGSEA. The CDR3 spans 17 residues. Germline trimming cut 5 bases from V and 4 bases from J; bases unmatched to any gene: 16. The CDR3 region is CSVTRRNSGQGGYEQYF. The CDR3 nucleotides are TGCAGCGTTACCCGGCGCAACTCGGGACAGGGGGGGTACGAGCAGTACTTC.

The gene calls are TRBV5-6 and TRBJ1-1, with a tentative D call TRBD1 (6 bases). V was shortened by 4 bases and J by 6 bases, with 16 bases between the two germline ends. This CDR3 is built from 14 residues. From germline, CDR1 is SGHDT and CDR2 YYEEEE. CDR3 loop: CASSSTGMVPEAFF. The DNA of the CDR3 is TGTGCCAGCAGCAGCACAGGGATGGTGCCTGAAGCTTTCTTT.

To note about this clone: One end of the junction is discordant with germline, which a read error may explain. This chain's CDR3 is CASSSLQGDTQYF. CDR3 bases: TGTGCTAGCAGCTCCCTTCAGGGAGATACGCAGTATTTT. The chain has TRBV7-7 and TRBJ2-3; TRBD1 might be the D (5 bases). This CDR3 contains 13 residues. In germline, CDR1 is SSHAT, CDR2 FNYEAQ (reference sequence).

The chain is built from TRBV9 and TRBJ2-2; 7 nucleotides align to TRBD1. The germline V gene has CDR1 SGDLS and CDR2 YYNGEE. The CDR3 is 15 residues long. Trimming removed 6 bases from V and 0 bases from J; junction bases left unmatched: 5. The CDR3, as DNA: TGTGCCAGCACCCGAGGGACAGCGAACACCGGGGAGCTGTTTTTT. This encodes CASTRGTANTGELFF.

In this sample, this clone turned up a few times. The chain joins TRBV2 to TRBJ1-2; possible D gene TRBD1, 6 bases. Deletions cut 6 bases from V and 4 bases from J, with 12 bases between. The length of the CDR3 is 13 residues. Germline V lookup: CDR1 SNHLY, CDR2 FYNNEI. The CDR3 here is CASSLGQSYGYTF. In nucleotides, the CDR3 is TGTGCCAGCAGCCTTGGACAGTCCTATGGCTACACCTTC. The whole variable domain, filled in from reference TRBV2 and TRBJ1-2, reads EPEVTQTPSHQVTQMGQEVILRCVPISNHLYFYWYRQILGQKVEFLVSFYNNEISEKSEIFDDQFSVERPDGSNFTLKIRSTKLEDSAMYFCASSLGQSYGYTFGSGTRLTVV.

The chain couples TRBV7-8 to TRBJ1-1; 9 bases line up with TRBD1. Trimming at V came to 5 bases and at J to 7 bases, leaving 11 bases not matched to a gene. Germline loops: CDR1 SGHVS, CDR2 FQNEAQ. The CDR3 totals 15 residues. Here the CDR3 reads CASSIGGQGMSEAFF. Written as DNA, the CDR3 is TGTGCCAGCAGCATCGGAGGACAGGGGATGAGTGAAGCTTTCTTT.

The chain is built from TRBV6-5 and TRBJ2-7; no definite D call. This CDR3 has 16 residues. Deletions cut 0 bases from V and 4 bases from J, with 16 bases between. Looked up from germline, CDR1 is MNHEY and CDR2 is SVGAGI. CDR3 bases: TGTGCCAGCAGTTACTCGAGTACTTCAGGCATTTACGAGCAGTACTTC. Translation gives CASSYSSTSGIYEQYF.

CDR3 DNA sequence: TGTGCCAGCAGCCCTGGCCCCGCGGAGGAAAAACTGTTTTTT. Protein product: CASSPGPAEEKLFF. The rearrangement joins TRBV25-1 to TRBJ1-4; D uncertain. The V end was cut by 6 bases, the J end by 8 bases, with 16 bases between. The CDR3 consists of 14 residues. CDR1 is MGHDK, CDR2 SYGVNS, per germline.

The chain links TRBV18 to TRBJ2-5; D not certain. V was pared by 5 bases and J by 5 bases, with 6 bases between. Germline lookup yields CDR1 KGHSH and CDR2 LQKENI. The CDR3 sequence is 11 residues long. CDR3 nucleotide sequence: TGTGCCAGCTCATCCGGTGAGACCCAGTACTTC. Translated: CASSSGETQYF.

The V call is TRBV18, the J call TRBJ2-5; D is uncertain. V lost 3 bases, J lost 1 base, and 6 bases lay in between. This CDR3 is built from 13 residues. The V gene's germline CDR1 is KGHSH and CDR2 LQKENI. In DNA form, the CDR3 reads TGTGCCAGCTCACCTGTCGGCCAAGAGACCCAGTACTTC. This gives the protein CASSPVGQETQYF.

The V and J genes are TRBV18 and TRBJ2-3; 11 bases agree with TRBD2. Germline lookup yields CDR1 KGHSH and CDR2 LQKENI. Losses at the gene ends were 3 bases for V and 1 base for J; bases not matched to a gene: 6. The CDR3 spans 17 residues. The CDR3 loop is CASSPLLTSGGTDTQYF. As DNA, the CDR3 is TGTGCCAGCTCACCGCTCTTGACTAGCGGGGGCACAGATACGCAGTATTTT.

This chain uses TRBV29-1 with TRBJ1-2; the D gene is possibly TRBD1 (6 bases). V shed 3 bases and J shed 2 bases, with 10 bases lying between them. Germline V gene data show CDR1 as SQVTM and CDR2 as ANQGSEA. CDR3 length: 13 amino acids. CDR3 in DNA: TGCAGCGTTGAGAGCAGGGGCAACTATGGCTACACCTTC. It is translated as CSVESRGNYGYTF. The full variable domain, its missing parts supplied by reference TRBV29-1 and TRBJ1-2, is SAVISQKPSRDICQRGTSLTIQCQVDSQVTMMFWYRQQPGQSLTLIATANQGSEATYESGFVIDKFPISRPNLTFSTLTVSNMSPEDSSIYLCSVESRGNYGYTFGSGTRLTVV.

The rearrangement links TRBV2 to TRBJ1-6; no clear D gene. Trimming shortened V by 7 bases and J by 5 bases, and 15 bases separated the two germline ends. The CDR3 consists of 15 residues. Germline V CDR1 and CDR2: SNHLY, FYNNEI. CDR3 region: CASKIFPGNNSPLHF. The DNA of the CDR3 is TGTGCCAGCAAAATTTTCCCGGGGAATAATTCACCCCTCCACTTT.

V gene TRBV5-1 combines with J gene TRBJ1-2; D unresolved. Germline lookup yields CDR1 SGHRS and CDR2 YFSETQ. The CDR3 has 13 amino acids. Deletions cut 0 bases from V and 1 base from J, with 4 bases between. The CDR3 DNA sequence: TGCGCCAGCAGCTTGGACGGTAACTATGGCTACACCTTC. Translated, it gives CASSLDGNYGYTF.

This chain connects TRBV6-5 to TRBJ1-1, with D unresolved. Trimming pared 2 bases from V and 2 bases from J, leaving 9 bases between. CDR3 length equals 14 residues. Germline loops: CDR1 MNHEY, CDR2 SVGAGI. CDR3 protein: CASSYSGGNTEAFF. CDR3 bases: TGTGCCAGCAGTTACAGTGGCGGAAACACTGAAGCTTTCTTT.

This rearrangement joins TRBV11-2 to TRBJ2-1; 12 nucleotides line up with TRBD2. The CDR3 consists of 16 residues. J gave up 9 bases and V 5 bases, and 11 bases lay outside the gene matches. Germline V gives CDR1 SGHAT, CDR2 FQNNGV. CDR3 protein: CASSLRRLAGVGEQFF. For the CDR3, the DNA is TGTGCCAGCAGCCTAAGACGACTAGCGGGAGTGGGTGAGCAGTTCTTC.

CDR3 sequence reads: CASSPPWGDDEKLFF. In nucleotides, the CDR3 is TGTGCCAGCTCACCACCATGGGGGGACGATGAAAAACTGTTTTTT. This chain connects TRBV18 to TRBJ1-4; D might be TRBD1 (5 bases). This CDR3 spans 15 amino acids. Looked up from germline, CDR1 is KGHSH and CDR2 is LQKENI. The V end was cut by 0 bases, the J end by 6 bases, with 11 bases between.

The rearrangement uses TRBV5-1 and TRBJ1-4; 8 bases match TRBD1. The V segment lost 4 bases and the J segment 4 bases; nucleotides outside the gene matches: 6. Germline V gene sequence: CDR1 SGHRS, CDR2 YFSETQ. This CDR3 spans 15 amino acids. CDR3 sequence reads: CASSKGQGRNEKLFF. In DNA, the CDR3 is TGCGCCAGCAGCAAAGGACAGGGCCGTAATGAAAAACTGTTTTTT.

The rearrangement uses TRBV6-5 and TRBJ1-2, with a possible D match to TRBD1 (5 bases). Germline CDR1 is MNHEY and CDR2 is SVGAGI. Between the trimmed V and J ends, which lost 6 bases and 0 bases, there was a span of 14 bases. The length of the CDR3 is 15 residues. Written as DNA, the CDR3 is TGTGCCAGCAGCCCCGGTGGGGGGGCTAACTATGGCTACACCTTC. This translates into CASSPGGGANYGYTF.

This clone showed up just a few times. The rearrangement uses TRBV4-1 and TRBJ2-1; possibly TRBD2 for D (6 bases). CDR1 and CDR2 (germline): MGHRA, YSYEKL. The germline V and J ends were trimmed by 4 bases and 4 bases, with 14 bases remaining between them. This CDR3 region has 15 residues. CDR3 nucleotide sequence: TGCGCCAGCAGCCCCGGCGGGGTTAGATACAATGAGCAGTTCTTC. Its protein product is CASSPGGVRYNEQFF.

The CDR3 loop is CASSEELSGYSNQPQHF. The CDR3 DNA reads as TGTGCCAGCAGTGAAGAGCTGTCGGGGTATAGCAATCAGCCCCAGCATTTT. This chain uses TRBV6-1 with TRBJ1-5; no reliable D call. Germline assignment: CDR1 MNHNS and CDR2 SASEGT. This CDR3 contains 17 residues. V dropped 1 base and J dropped 0 bases, with 13 bases sitting between them.

This clone was observed once. The J gene is TRBJ2-5, the V gene TRBV21-1; TRBD2 is the table's D call and was not checked against the DNA. TRBV21-1 is reported as a pseudogene. The CDR3 covers 14 residues. The CDR3 DNA reads TGTGCCAGCAGCAAGGGACTAGCCCAAGAGACCCAGTACTTC. This gives the protein CASSKGLAQETQYF.

The chain recombines TRBV23-1 with TRBJ1-5, with D maybe TRBD1 (5 bases). TRBV23-1 belongs to the ORF category, with a function that is uncertain. The CDR3 runs to 15 residues. Trimming took 4 bases from V and 3 from J, leaving 13 bases between them. CDR3 DNA sequence: TGCGCCAGCAGTCCCATCCAGGGTTCCAATCAGCCCCAGCATTTT. It encodes CASSPIQGSNQPQHF.

The V call is TRBV3-1 (or the pseudogene TRBV3-2), the J call TRBJ1-2; 8 bases are a match to TRBD1. The V gene end was trimmed by 4 bases and the J gene end by 8 bases; junction bases not matched to a gene: 12. Per the germline V gene, CDR1 is LGHDT and CDR2 is YNNKEL (reference sequence). The CDR3 has 15 amino acids. This CDR3 is CASSLGQASRAGYTF. CDR3 DNA sequence: TGTGCCAGCAGCCTGGGACAGGCAAGTAGAGCGGGCTACACCTTC.

The chain carries TRBV6-5 and TRBJ2-3; no clear D. V was shortened by 3 bases and J by 2 bases, with 9 bases between the two germline ends. This CDR3 is built from 14 residues. CDR1 and CDR2 (germline): MNHEY, SVGAGI. In DNA, the CDR3 is TGTGCCAGCAGTTATCGGTTCGTCACAGATACGCAGTATTTT. Translating it yields CASSYRFVTDTQYF.

The CDR3 coding sequence is TGTGCCAGCAGTTACCCTACCTGGGCCGCAAGCTCCTATAATTCACCCCTCCACTTT. It encodes CASSYPTWAASSYNSPLHF. The chain has TRBV6-2 or TRBV6-3 and TRBJ1-6, with no clear D. Germline V lookup: CDR1 MNHEY, CDR2 SVGEGT. Trimming took 2 bases from V and 0 from J, leaving 17 bases between them. The CDR3 sequence is 19 residues long.

In its sample, this clone was seen a few times. This chain links TRBV4-1 with TRBJ1-1; D might be TRBD1 (5 bases). Per the germline V gene, CDR1 is MGHRA and CDR2 is YSYEKL. This CDR3 is 13 amino acids long. Trimming removed 0 bases from V and 8 bases from J, with 10 bases in between. CDR3 amino acids: CASSQEGRAEAFF. In nucleotides, the CDR3 is TGCGCCAGCAGCCAAGAGGGCAGGGCAGAAGCTTTCTTT.

The chain recombines TRBV11-2 with TRBJ2-1; 11 bases map to TRBD2. Germline assignment: CDR1 SGHAT and CDR2 FQNNGV. V shed 0 bases, J shed 7 bases, and the junction held 11 bases outside the gene matches. The CDR3 loop spans 18 amino acids. CDR3 sequence reads: CASSLDLISGGAGNEQFF. CDR3 DNA: TGTGCCAGCAGCTTAGATCTGATTAGCGGGGGGGCAGGGAATGAGCAGTTCTTC.

A word on this clone: The same CDR3 also results from other DNA sequences found in this sample. The chain employs TRBV11-2 and TRBJ2-1, with TRBD2 identical over 10 bases. Trimming at V came to 4 bases and at J to 4 bases, leaving 1 base not matched to a gene. The CDR3 consists of 14 residues. Germline V lookup: CDR1 SGHAT, CDR2 FQNNGV. The CDR3, as DNA: TGTGCCAGCAGCTCTAGCGGGGGTTACAATGAGCAGTTCTTC. It encodes CASSSSGGYNEQFF.

The chain combines TRBV7-3 with TRBJ2-1, with D perhaps matching TRBD2 (5 bases). The CDR3 is 14 residues long. The ends were cut back, 2 bases at V and 8 bases at J, with 13 bases in the middle. CDR1 SGHTA and CDR2 FQGTGA come from the germline V gene. DNA for the CDR3: TGTGCCAGCAGCTTACAGTTAAATAGCGATGAGCAGTTCTTC. It is translated as CASSLQLNSDEQFF.